This TCR beta chain was captured in a study of T cell repertoires in cytomegalovirus infection. The CDR3 extends over 14 amino acids. In germline, CDR1 is LNHDA, CDR2 SQIVND (reference sequence). TCRdb recomputed calls from the reads with MiXCR, one row per CDR3 protein. The table includes about 700,000 distinct CDR3 sequences, approximately 33% detected once. Comments on this clonotype: Antigen unknown. At one of its ends the junction is not consistent with the germline gene, which may arise from a read error.

The chain combines TRBV19 with TRBJ2-6, with TRBD2 as a possible D gene (5 bases). The sample was cultured PBMCs, taken from culture after CMV antigen stimulation. This receptor was obtained from a human donor in good health (CMV status not recorded). Some clones in this sample may be carry-over from other donors' samples. In DNA form, the CDR3 reads TGTGCCAGCGGGAAGGGAGCTGGGTCCAACGTCCTGACTTTC. Translated, it gives CASGKGAGSNVLTF.